The 25 T cell receptor beta chains presented below share a single source sample, sequenced in a study of early T cells in non-severe SARS-CoV-2 infection. MiXCR, run by TCRdb on the 5' RACE reads, gives a single entry per CDR3 protein. Of 26,000 or so distinct CDR3 sequences listed, about 3.8% are singletons. The sample consisted of whole blood. The receptors originated from an adult who was a healthcare worker with PCR-confirmed SARS-CoV-2 infection or an uninfected control (not recorded which).

This clonotype occurred many times. The CDR3 bases are TGTGCCATCACAGGGGTGGGAGACACCGGGGAGCTGTTTTTT. This codes for CAITGVGDTGELFF. The chain couples TRBV10-3 to TRBJ2-2; possibly TRBD1 for D (6 bases). V was shortened by 7 bases and J by 3 bases, with 12 bases between the two germline ends. The CDR3 spans 14 residues. Germline V lookup: CDR1 ENHRY, CDR2 SYGVKD.

This clonotype was seen at least ten times. The rearrangement joins TRBV6-1 to TRBJ2-1; 8 positions agree with TRBD1. The CDR3 totals 16 residues. V shed 7 bases, J shed 3 bases, and the junction held 11 bases outside the gene matches. Per germline, CDR1 MNHNS and CDR2 SASEGT. As DNA, the CDR3 is TGTGCCAGCATAAGGGGGAGACAGGGGTTCTACAATGAGCAGTTCTTC. Translation gives CASIRGRQGFYNEQFF.

This clonotype was detected ten times or more. The genes are TRBV4-1 and TRBJ2-5; D perhaps matches TRBD1 (6 bases). CDR3 length: 16 residues. Germline CDR1 reads MGHRA; CDR2 reads YSYEKL. V was trimmed by 4 bases and J by 2 bases, leaving 17 bases between them. CDR3 in amino acids: CASSPGDTWRQETQYF. CDR3 sequence (DNA): TGCGCCAGCAGCCCTGGGGACACTTGGCGGCAAGAGACCCAGTACTTC.

This sequence joins TRBV12-3 or TRBV12-4 and TRBJ2-7; possibly TRBD1 for D (6 bases). Between the trimmed V and J ends, which lost 6 bases and 2 bases, there was a span of 14 bases. The CDR3 has 14 residues. The CDR3 is CASRRTETAYEQYF. CDR3 coding DNA: TGTGCCAGCAGACGGACAGAAACCGCCTACGAGCAGTACTTC.

At least ten counts were recorded for this clonotype. The chain recombines TRBV7-2 with TRBJ2-7; D is ambiguous. V lost 6 bases to trimming and J lost 7 bases, with 13 bases between them. From germline, CDR1 is SGHTA and CDR2 FQGNSA. This CDR3 spans 12 amino acids. This CDR3 is CASSSPNKEQYF. The CDR3, as DNA: TGTGCCAGCAGTTCGCCGAATAAGGAGCAGTACTTC.

A remark on this clonotype: At one end the junction does not follow the germline gene, possibly because of a read error. The V gene is TRBV7-2, the J gene TRBJ2-7; 7 nucleotides align to TRBD1. Germline V gives CDR1 SGHTA, CDR2 FQGNSA. There are 14 residues in the CDR3. The CDR3 DNA sequence: TGTGCCAGCAGCCCCCGACAGGGAAGGGCCGTCGGGGACTTC. Its translation: CASSPRQGRAVGDF.

This clonotype was counted many times. The chain joins TRBV7-2 to TRBJ2-3; 15 nucleotides line up with TRBD2. The V and J ends lost 4 bases and 6 bases, in that order; junction bases with no gene match: 2. Germline V gene lookup returns CDR1 SGHTA and CDR2 FQGNSA. This CDR3 region has 15 residues. The CDR3 nucleotides are TGTGCCAGCAGCTGGACTAGCGGGAGGGTGGATACGCAGTATTTT. Translated, it gives CASSWTSGRVDTQYF.

Ten or more counts support this clonotype. V gene TRBV12-3 or TRBV12-4 combines with J gene TRBJ2-1; 11 bases line up with TRBD2. The CDR3 runs 15 residues. V was clipped by 3 bases and J by 9 bases; unmatched bases: 7. CDR3 loop: CASSLRLAGSGEQFF. The CDR3 coding sequence is TGTGCCAGCAGTTTGAGACTAGCGGGATCCGGTGAGCAGTTCTTC.

This clonotype was picked up many times. CDR3 sequence (DNA): TGTGCCAGCAGTGAAGCGCCCAGGGGGGTCTACGAGCAGTACTTC. Residues: CASSEAPRGVYEQYF. V is TRBV6-1 and J is TRBJ2-7, with D possibly matching TRBD1 (7 bases). The CDR3 has 15 amino acids. The germline CDR1 and CDR2 sequences are MNHNS and SASEGT. V was cut by 0 bases and J by 3 bases, with 12 bases left in between.

The chain has TRBV12-3 or TRBV12-4 and TRBJ2-1; 8 nucleotides agree with TRBD2. CDR3 length: 13 amino acids. J was trimmed by 9 bases and V by 7 bases; bases with no gene match: 8. DNA of the CDR3: TGTGCCAGCACCCGGGAGGGTAGGGCTGAGCAGTTCTTC. This translates into CASTREGRAEQFF.

This clonotype was detected ten times or more. J is TRBJ2-3 and V is TRBV10-3; 7 bases agree with TRBD1. V gave up 5 bases and J gave up 4 bases; unmatched junction bases: 3. This CDR3 comprises 13 residues. Germline V gene sequence: CDR1 ENHRY, CDR2 SYGVKD. The CDR3 DNA follows: TGTGCCATCAGTCCCACAGGGGCAGATACGCAGTATTTT. It translates to CAISPTGADTQYF.

V and J are TRBV12-5 and TRBJ2-7; D gene ambiguous. The germline CDR1 and CDR2 sequences are LGHNT and FRNRAP. The ends were cut back, 5 bases at V and 4 bases at J, with 9 bases in the middle. The CDR3 is 12 residues long. The CDR3 coding sequence is TGTGCTAGTGGTCTACAGAGGTACGAGCAGTACTTC. This gives the protein CASGLQRYEQYF.

This chain connects TRBV28 to TRBJ1-1; tentative D call: TRBD1 (5 bases). Germline V gene data show CDR1 as MDHEN and CDR2 as SYDVKM. The CDR3 is 15 amino acids. The germline V and J ends were trimmed by 6 bases and 9 bases, with 23 bases remaining between them. The DNA of the CDR3 is TGTGCCAGCAGCCTAATCGGGGCCTTCGGCGGGAAAGCTTTCTTT. Translating gives CASSLIGAFGGKAFF.

The table lists this clonotype with many counts. This chain connects TRBV14 to TRBJ2-3, with TRBD2 matching 10 bases. This CDR3 has 15 amino acids. J gave up 1 base and V 4 bases, and 2 bases lay outside the gene matches. Germline V lookup: CDR1 SGHDN, CDR2 FVKESK. CDR3: CASSPSGRGTDTQYF. The DNA for the CDR3 is TGTGCCAGCAGCCCGAGCGGGAGGGGCACAGATACGCAGTATTTT.

The sample holds many counts of this clonotype. The gene calls are TRBV11-1 and TRBJ1-2; the D is unclear. The CDR3 extends over 12 amino acids. The germline V gene has CDR1 SGHAT and CDR2 FQDESV (reference sequence). V was cut by 1 base and J by 8 bases, with 8 bases left in between. CDR3 coding DNA: TGTGCCAGCAGCTTAGAAGGGCGCGGCTACACCTTC. As protein: CASSLEGRGYTF.

Many counts were recorded for this clonotype. The chain carries TRBV4-1 and TRBJ2-1; 7 nucleotides align to TRBD2. The J segment lost 6 bases and the V segment lost 0 bases, leaving 8 bases of the junction unmatched. The CDR3 has 16 amino acids. Germline V gene sequence: CDR1 MGHRA, CDR2 YSYEKL. The CDR3 bases are TGCGCCAGCAGCCAAGAGCCTGGCGGGAGTCCCAATGAGCAGTTCTTC. This translates into CASSQEPGGSPNEQFF.

This clonotype was found many times. This chain links TRBV7-2 with TRBJ2-7; TRBD2 is a possible D gene (6 bases). Deletions cut 5 bases from V and 6 bases from J, with 17 bases between. Germline V gene sequence: CDR1 SGHTA, CDR2 FQGNSA. The CDR3 extends over 14 amino acids. The DNA for the CDR3 is TGTGCCAGCAGCCCCGGAGGGGTAAGAAGCGAGCAGTACTTC. Its translation is CASSPGGVRSEQYF.

This clonotype was seen repeatedly, ten times or more. CDR3 bases: TGCAGCGTTGCAGCGTCGCAACAAGAGACCCAGTACTTC. It translates to CSVAASQQETQYF. The chain carries TRBV29-1 and TRBJ2-5, with D unclear. Germline-derived CDR1 and CDR2 are SQVTM and ANQGSEA. V was shortened by 4 bases and J by 2 bases, with 11 bases between the two germline ends. The CDR3 runs 13 residues. The variable domain in full, with the rest retrieved from reference TRBV29-1 and TRBJ2-5, is SAVISQKPSRDICQRGTSLTIQCQVDSQVTMMFWYRQQPGQSLTLIATANQGSEATYESGFVIDKFPISRPNLTFSTLTVSNMSPEDSSIYLCSVAASQQETQYFGPGTRLLVL.

This clonotype has ten or more counts. The chain is built from TRBV7-9 and TRBJ2-3, with 10 bases that match TRBD1. V was pared by 4 bases and J by 10 bases, with 11 bases of the junction left unmatched. This CDR3 comprises 15 residues. Germline V gene data show CDR1 as SEHNR and CDR2 as FQNEAQ (reference sequence). The CDR3 spells CASSYGQGDSDAQYF. In DNA, the CDR3 is TGTGCCAGCAGCTATGGACAGGGGGATAGTGATGCGCAGTATTTT.

The sample holds many counts of this clonotype. V and J are TRBV14 and TRBJ1-6; 7 nucleotides match TRBD1. The CDR3 totals 15 residues. J gave up 16 bases and V 4 bases, and 16 bases lay outside the gene matches. Germline values: CDR1 SGHDN, CDR2 FVKESK. The chain's CDR3 is CASSLTTGRLAGLHF. CDR3 DNA: TGTGCCAGCAGCCTCACGACAGGGCGCCTGGCGGGGCTCCACTTT.

This clonotype came up many times. The chain links TRBV27 to TRBJ2-5; D possibly corresponds to TRBD2 (6 bases). Germline V gene data show CDR1 as MNHEY and CDR2 as SMNVEV (reference sequence). The CDR3 totals 14 residues. V was trimmed by 2 bases and J by 0 bases, leaving 7 bases between them. The CDR3 sequence is CASSLGGYQETQYF. CDR3 nucleotide sequence: TGTGCCAGCAGTTTAGGGGGGTACCAAGAGACCCAGTACTTC.

This clonotype was seen a few times. The chain has TRBV7-9 and TRBJ2-3, with no clear D. V lost 6 bases and J lost 2, with 12 bases in between. Germline V CDR1 and CDR2: SEHNR, FQNEAQ (reference sequence). This CDR3 is 14 amino acids long. CDR3 nucleotide sequence: TGTGCCAGCAGTCCACCCCTGAACACAGATACGCAGTATTTT. Amino acid sequence: CASSPPLNTDTQYF.

There are many counts of this clonotype. The chain combines TRBV6-2 or TRBV6-3 with TRBJ2-7, with 10 positions matching TRBD2. Germline loops: CDR1 MNHEY, CDR2 SVGEGT. The length of the CDR3 is 16 residues. V was clipped by 7 bases and J by 6 bases; unmatched bases: 15. CDR3 sequence: CASTIDSGRLVREQYF. The CDR3 nucleotides read TGTGCCAGCACCATCGATAGCGGGAGGCTAGTTCGCGAGCAGTACTTC.

This clonotype appeared many times. The chain carries TRBV28 and TRBJ2-6, with 8 bases identical to TRBD1. This CDR3 region has 18 residues. Germline lookup yields CDR1 MDHEN and CDR2 SYDVKM. V was pared by 5 bases and J by 4 bases, with 13 bases of the junction left unmatched. The CDR3 protein is CASSKGQVGWFGANVLTF. The CDR3 DNA reads as TGTGCCAGCAGTAAGGGACAGGTCGGTTGGTTCGGGGCCAACGTCCTGACTTTC.

This clonotype was observed many times. This chain connects TRBV10-3 to TRBJ1-5; TRBD1 agrees at 7 bases. The ends lost 4 bases at V and 6 bases at J; junction bases unmatched: 6. The CDR3 runs to 14 residues. Germline CDR1 reads ENHRY; CDR2 reads SYGVKD. The CDR3 bases are TGTGCCATCAGTGGTTCACAGGGGAGTCAGCCCCAGCATTTT. The encoded protein is CAISGSQGSQPQHF.